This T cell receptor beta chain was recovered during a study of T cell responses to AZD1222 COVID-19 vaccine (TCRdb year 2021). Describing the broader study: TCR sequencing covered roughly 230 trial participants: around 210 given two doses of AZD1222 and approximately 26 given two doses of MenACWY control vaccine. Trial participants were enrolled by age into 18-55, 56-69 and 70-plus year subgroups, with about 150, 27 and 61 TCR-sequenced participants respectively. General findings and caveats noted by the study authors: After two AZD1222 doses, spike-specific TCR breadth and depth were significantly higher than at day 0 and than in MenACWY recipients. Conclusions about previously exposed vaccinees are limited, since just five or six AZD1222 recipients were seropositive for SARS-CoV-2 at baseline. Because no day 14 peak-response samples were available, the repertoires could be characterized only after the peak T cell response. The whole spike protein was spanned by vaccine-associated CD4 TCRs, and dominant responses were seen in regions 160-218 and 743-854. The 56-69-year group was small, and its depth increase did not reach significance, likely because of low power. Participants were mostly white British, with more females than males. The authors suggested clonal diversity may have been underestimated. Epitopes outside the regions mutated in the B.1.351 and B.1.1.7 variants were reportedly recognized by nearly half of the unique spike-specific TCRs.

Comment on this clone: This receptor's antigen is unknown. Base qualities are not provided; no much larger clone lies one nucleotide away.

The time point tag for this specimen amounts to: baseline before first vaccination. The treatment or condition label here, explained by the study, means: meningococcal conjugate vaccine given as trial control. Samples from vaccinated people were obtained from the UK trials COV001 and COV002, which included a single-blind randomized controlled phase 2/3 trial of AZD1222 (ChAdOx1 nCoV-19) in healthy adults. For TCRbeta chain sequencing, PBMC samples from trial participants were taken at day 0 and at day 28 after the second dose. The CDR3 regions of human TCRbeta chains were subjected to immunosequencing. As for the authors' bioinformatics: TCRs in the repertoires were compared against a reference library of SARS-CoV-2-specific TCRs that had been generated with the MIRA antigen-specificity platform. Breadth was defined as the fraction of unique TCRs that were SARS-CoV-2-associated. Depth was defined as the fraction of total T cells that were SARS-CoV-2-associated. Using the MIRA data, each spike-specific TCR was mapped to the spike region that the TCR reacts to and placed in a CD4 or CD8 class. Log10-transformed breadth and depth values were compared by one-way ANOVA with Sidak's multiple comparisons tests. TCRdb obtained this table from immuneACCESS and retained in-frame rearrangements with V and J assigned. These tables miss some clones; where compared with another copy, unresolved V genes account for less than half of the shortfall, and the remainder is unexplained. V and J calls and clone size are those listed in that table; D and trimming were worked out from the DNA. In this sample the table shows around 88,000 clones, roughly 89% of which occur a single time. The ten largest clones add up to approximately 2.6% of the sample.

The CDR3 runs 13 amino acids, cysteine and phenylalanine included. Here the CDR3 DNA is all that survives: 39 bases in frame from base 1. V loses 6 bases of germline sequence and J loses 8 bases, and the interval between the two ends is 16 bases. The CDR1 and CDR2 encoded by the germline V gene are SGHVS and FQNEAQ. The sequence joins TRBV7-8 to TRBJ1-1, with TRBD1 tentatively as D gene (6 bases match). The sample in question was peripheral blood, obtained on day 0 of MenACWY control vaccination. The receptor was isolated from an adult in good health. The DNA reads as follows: TGTGCCAGCAGTTTGACAGGCCCATCGGAAGCTTTCTTT. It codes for CASSLTGPSEAFF.